Listed below are T cell receptor beta chains from one sample, sequenced in a study of cytomegalovirus exposure and HLA in healthy donors. The table came from immunoSEQ multiplex PCR; TCRdb's copy has only in-frame clones and leaves some out. The sample has about 150,000 clones, roughly 80% seen once; the top ten hold approximately 2.2%. Sequenced sample: PBMCs. Source of these receptors: a male donor in good health and CMV-seronegative. Each CDR3 is given with its conserved first and last residue. Fields, in order: CDR3 DNA, CDR3 protein, clone size, CDR3 length, D gene, V gene, J gene. D genes are given only for firm matches. Rows give clone size only sometimes, using once, few, many, or a class for an expanded clone.

TGTGCCAGCAGCTTATTTGCGGACATTGACACCGGGGAGCTGTTTTTT	CASSLFADIDTGELFF	-	16	-	TRBV11-2	TRBJ2-2
TGTGCCAGCAGTTACGACAGGGAAAAGTATCAGCCCCAGCATTTT	CASSYDREKYQPQHF	-	15	TRBD1	TRBV6-6	TRBJ1-5
TGTGCCAGTAGTATCTTATTGTTTCAGCCCCAGCATTTT	CASSILLFQPQHF	once	13	-	TRBV19	TRBJ1-5
TGTGCCAGCAGTGCCCCTTTGCGGGGGGGCCGAGTTACGCAGTATTTT	CASSAPLRGGRVTQYF	-	16	TRBD2	TRBV6-1	TRBJ2-3
TGCGCCAGCAGCCCTACAGACAGGGGCGCCCAGACCCAGTACTTC	CASSPTDRGAQTQYF	-	15	TRBD1	TRBV5-1	TRBJ2-5
TGTGCCAGCAGTGAATACTTGGCGGAGACGGAGCAGTACTTC	CASSEYLAETEQYF	-	14	-	TRBV25-1	TRBJ2-5
TGTGCCAGCAGCTTAAGAGGGACTAATGAAAAACTGTTTTTT	CASSLRGTNEKLFF	few	14	-	TRBV7-9	TRBJ1-4
TGTGCCAGCAGGTTTCTGATCGGGACAGGGTTTGACGAGCAGTACTTC	CASRFLIGTGFDEQYF	-	16	TRBD1	TRBV7-9	TRBJ2-7
TGTGCCAGCAGCTTACGGGGGGCACGGGGAAACACCATATATTTT	CASSLRGARGNTIYF	-	15	-	TRBV11-2	TRBJ1-3
TGTGCCAGCAGCGTAGAGGGGCTGTCACCCCTCCACTTT	CASSVEGLSPLHF	once	13	-	TRBV9	TRBJ1-6
TGCAGCGTTACTGACAGGGGGCGCAGGGATACGCAGTATTTT	CSVTDRGRRDTQYF	-	14	TRBD1	TRBV29-1	TRBJ2-3
TGTGCCAGTAGCCAAACAGGGGGCCCCTATGGCTACACCTTC	CASSQTGGPYGYTF	-	14	TRBD1	TRBV19	TRBJ1-2
TGTGCTAGCAGCCAACAAGGGGGCGTTGATACGCAGTATTTT	CASSQQGGVDTQYF	-	14	TRBD1	TRBV7-7	TRBJ2-3
TGTGCCAGCAGCGTAGGGGCCTCAGGGGGAAACACCATATATTTT	CASSVGASGGNTIYF	-	15	-	TRBV9	TRBJ1-3
TGTGCCAGCAGCTCCCAGGGGGCTGGCAATCAGCCCCAGCATTTT	CASSSQGAGNQPQHF	-	15	TRBD1	TRBV7-9	TRBJ1-5
TGTGCCAGTAACAGGGGTCAGGCCGGAAACACCATATATTTT	CASNRGQAGNTIYF	-	14	TRBD1	TRBV7-9	TRBJ1-3
TGTGCCAGCAGTACTAGCTCTGGAAACACCATATATTTT	CASSTSSGNTIYF	-	13	-	TRBV5-5	TRBJ1-3
TGTGCCAGCAGCTACCCTTCGGAGGGGGGGGAGTACGAGCAGTACTTC	CASSYPSEGGEYEQYF	-	16	-	TRBV7-9	TRBJ2-7
TGTGCCCGAGAGGGGGGGATCAAGGCCTACGAGCAGTACTTC	CAREGGIKAYEQYF	-	14	-	TRBV5-8	TRBJ2-7
TGTGCCATCAGCTCGACATCTTCTAACACTGAAGCTTTCTTT	CAISSTSSNTEAFF	-	14	-	TRBV10-3	TRBJ1-1
TGTGCCAGCGCCGAATCAGGGAGCAATCAGCCCCAGCATTTT	CASAESGSNQPQHF	-	14	-	TRBV6-1	TRBJ1-5
TGTGCCAGCAGTGCTGGGACAGCGAGGGGCTACACCTTC	CASSAGTARGYTF	-	13	TRBD1	TRBV6-1	TRBJ1-2
TGTGCCAGCAGTACAGACAGGAGACAGCCCCAGCATTTT	CASSTDRRQPQHF	-	13	-	TRBV5-8	TRBJ1-5
TGCGCCAGCAGCTCACGGACTAGCGGGGGGCACAATGAGCAGTTCTTC	CASSSRTSGGHNEQFF	-	16	TRBD2	TRBV5-1	TRBJ2-1
TGTGCCAGCAGCTTGTACGACAGCGCCTTCTACGAGCAGTACTTC	CASSLYDSAFYEQYF	-	15	-	TRBV5-6	TRBJ2-7
TGTGCCAGCAGCAGGGCAGGGGGTAGCAATCAGCCCCAGCATTTT	CASSRAGGSNQPQHF	-	15	TRBD1	TRBV7-2	TRBJ1-5
TGTGCCAGCAGCCCTCTTTTGGGGAGGATGTACGAGCAGTACTTC	CASSPLLGRMYEQYF	-	15	-	TRBV25-1	TRBJ2-7
TGTGCCAGCAGCCCTCACGGGGCAGGGGGCCCGTACGAGCAGTACTTC	CASSPHGAGGPYEQYF	-	16	TRBD1	TRBV9	TRBJ2-7
TGTGCCAGCAGCTTAAGAGGTCGGGGACAGGGGTATGAAAAACTGTTTTTT	CASSLRGRGQGYEKLFF	-	17	TRBD1	TRBV11-2	TRBJ1-4
TGTGCTAGTGGTTTGTCCCGGGACAGGGCCTCCAAAAACATTCAGTACTTC	CASGLSRDRASKNIQYF	-	17	TRBD1	TRBV12-5	TRBJ2-4
TGTGCCAGCAGCGGCGGACGGGACAATCAGCCCCAGCATTTT	CASSGGRDNQPQHF	few	14	-	TRBV6-5	TRBJ1-5
TGCGCCAGCAGCTTGTCAGCGGGGTACGTGCATGAGCAGTTCTTC	CASSLSAGYVHEQFF	-	15	TRBD2	TRBV5-1	TRBJ2-1
TGTGCCAGCAGCCAAGATATCTACGAGCAGTACTTC	CASSQDIYEQYF	-	12	-	TRBV14	TRBJ2-7
TGTGCCAGCAGTGAAGCCCATCAGGGTCAGCCCCAGCATTTT	CASSEAHQGQPQHF	-	14	-	TRBV6-1	TRBJ1-5
TGTGCCAGCAGTCCCAAAAGGACAGGGTCCGACGCAGCTTTCTTT	CASSPKRTGSDAAFF	-	15	TRBD1	TRBV6-6	TRBJ1-1
TGTGCCAGTAGTATAGCGACAGCTAGCACAGATACGCAGTATTTT	CASSIATASTDTQYF	few	15	-	TRBV19	TRBJ2-3
TGTGCCAGCAGGACACAGGGGGCCGGAGAGACCCAGTACTTC	CASRTQGAGETQYF	-	14	TRBD1	TRBV6-1	TRBJ2-5